The rows below give T cell receptor beta chains drawn from one sample of a study of OX40 agonist ivuxolimab in advanced cancers. Using immunoSEQ multiplex PCR, the repertoire was profiled, and TCRdb retains in-frame clones only, with some absent. The sample gives over 80,000 clones, 86% of which show up once; 5.5% is in the top ten. Sequencing was performed on CD4+ or CD8+ T cells sorted from blood, taken in a trial of the OX40 agonist ivuxolimab. The origin of the receptors is an adult with an advanced solid tumor such as melanoma, head and neck, liver or kidney cancer. CDR3s include the opening cysteine and the closing phenylalanine or tryptophan. D genes are given only for firm matches. Size values are once, few and many counts, or a class for expanded clones, and some rows have none.

J gene,D gene,V gene,CDR3 length,clone size,CDR3 protein,CDR3 DNA
TRBJ2-2,-,TRBV19,17,-,CASSIFFVWSTTGELFF,TGTGCCAGTAGTATTTTTTTCGTGTGGTCGACCACCGGGGAGCTGTTTTTT
TRBJ2-3,-,TRBV11-2,13,-,CASSYIQADTQYF,TGTGCCAGCAGCTACATTCAGGCAGATACGCAGTATTTT
TRBJ2-7,TRBD2,TRBV29-1,15,-,CSVEGLTAGDYEQYF,TGCAGCGTTGAAGGGTTGACGGCGGGGGACTACGAGCAGTACTTC
TRBJ2-5,-,TRBV13,15,-,CASSPKGGYQETQYF,TGTGCCAGCAGCCCTAAAGGCGGGTACCAAGAGACCCAGTACTTC
TRBJ2-1,TRBD2,TRBV18,16,-,CASSEGTSDSGNEQFF,TGTGCCAGCTCGGAGGGGACTAGCGATTCGGGCAATGAGCAGTTCTTC
TRBJ1-1,-,TRBV4-1,18,-,CASSQSRGSPDRNTEAFF,TGCGCCAGCAGCCAATCCAGGGGCTCGCCGGACAGAAACACTGAAGCTTTCTTT
TRBJ2-7,-,TRBV10-3,14,-,CAISVSPGGDEQYF,TGTGCCATCAGTGTGTCCCCTGGAGGCGACGAGCAGTACTTC
TRBJ1-2,TRBD1,TRBV18,16,-,CASSHETGQGNYGYTF,TGTGCCAGCTCCCACGAGACTGGACAGGGCAACTATGGCTACACCTTC
TRBJ2-3,-,TRBV2,15,-,CASSTSGLNTDTQYF,TGTGCCAGCAGTACCAGCGGGCTCAACACAGATACGCAGTATTTT
TRBJ2-7,-,TRBV11-1,14,few,CASSLGGSTYEQYF,TGTGCCAGCAGCTTAGGTGGGTCGACCTACGAGCAGTACTTC
TRBJ2-7,TRBD1,TRBV7-6,14,-,CASSSGTGTYEQYF,TGTGCCAGCAGCTCGGGGACAGGGACCTACGAGCAGTACTTC
TRBJ2-5,-,TRBV9,15,-,CASSVADGSRETQYF,TGTGCCAGCAGCGTAGCCGACGGGTCAAGGGAGACCCAGTACTTC
TRBJ2-1,-,TRBV19,13,-,CASMWAGGDEQFF,TGTGCCAGTATGTGGGCGGGTGGCGATGAGCAGTTCTTC
TRBJ1-3,-,TRBV19,14,-,CASSQTLSGNTIYF,TGTGCCAGTTCTCAGACTCTCTCTGGAAACACCATATATTTT
TRBJ2-5,TRBD1,TRBV19,14,-,CATQDRGVSETQYF,TGTGCAACTCAAGACAGGGGGGTTTCGGAGACCCAGTACTTC
TRBJ2-2,-,TRBV6-5,16,-,CASSLSFGGGTGELFF,TGTGCCAGCAGTTTAAGCTTTGGAGGGGGCACCGGGGAGCTGTTTTTT
TRBJ1-2,-,TRBV27,15,-,CASSLVSPGGYGYTF,TGTGCCAGCAGTTTAGTTTCTCCGGGCGGCTATGGCTACACCTTC
TRBJ2-6,-,TRBV11-1,13,-,CASARGGANVLTF,TGTGCCAGCGCCCGGGGTGGGGCCAACGTCCTGACTTTC